The 3 T cell receptor beta chains reported below all come from one sample, sequenced in a study of T cell responses to AZD1222 COVID-19 vaccine. The protocol was immunoSEQ multiplex PCR, while the TCRdb copy is restricted to in-frame clones and leaves out a portion. The sample consists of about 120,000 clones, around 88% of them appearing once. The sample was peripheral blood, taken on day 0 of AZD1222 vaccination. These receptors were taken from an adult in good health.

The J gene is TRBJ2-7, the V gene TRBV5-1; D might be TRBD1 (6 bases). V gave up 0 bases and J gave up 2 bases, with 12 bases separating them. CDR3 length: 15 residues. Germline values: CDR1 SGHRS, CDR2 YFSETQ. CDR3 in DNA: TGCGCCAGCAGCTTGGCCCCAGGGGAACCCTACGAGCAGTACTTC. This sequence encodes CASSLAPGEPYEQYF. Full variable domain (remainder filled in from reference TRBV5-1 and TRBJ2-7): KAGVTQTPRYLIKTRGQQVTLSCSPISGHRSVSWYQQTPGQGLQFLFEYFSETQRNKGNFPGRFSGRQFSNSRSEMNVSTLELGDSALYLCASSLAPGEPYEQYFGPGTRLTVT.

This clone came up once. The chain employs TRBV30 and TRBJ1-3, with D tentatively TRBD1 (5 bases). There are 15 residues in the CDR3. CDR1 is GTSNPN and CDR2 is SVGIG in the germline V gene (reference sequence). Trimming pared 5 bases from V and 2 bases from J, leaving 16 bases between. The CDR3 DNA reads as TGTGCCTGGGGTTTCAGGGATAGGGCTGGAAACACCATATATTTT. Amino acids: CAWGFRDRAGNTIYF.

The chain couples TRBV10-3 to TRBJ2-3, with D perhaps given as TRBD1 or TRBD2 (5 bases each). The CDR3 consists of 18 residues. Deletions cut 3 bases from V and 2 bases from J, with 21 bases between. Per germline, CDR1 ENHRY and CDR2 SYGVKD. DNA of the CDR3: TGTGCCATCAGTGAAGTTGTAGGGACCGGGACCTTCACAGATACGCAGTATTTT. As protein: CAISEVVGTGTFTDTQYF.